Listed below are T cell receptor beta chains from one sample, sequenced in a study of metastatic and nonmetastatic thyroid tumors. TCRdb reprocessed the PCR reads using MiXCR. The table records approximately 31,000 clones, 25% to 35% of them present only once. Specimen: blood. Every receptor here comes from a female donor with papillary thyroid cancer or a benign thyroid nodule (not recorded which). Some clones in this sample may be carry-over from other donors' samples. Each CDR3 is given without its conserved first and last residue. The order of the fields is V gene, CDR3 protein.

v_gene: TRBV5-1
CDR3aa: ASSLDSTGVNEQF

v_gene: TRBV6-1
CDR3aa: ASSSFVGYT

v_gene: TRBV30
CDR3aa: AWSADGEGGAF

v_gene: TRBV6-2/TRBV6-3
CDR3aa: ASSTGLADTDSHY

v_gene: TRBV29-1
CDR3aa: STSTGGTIAEQF

v_gene: TRBV11-3
CDR3aa: ASSLGSQETQY

v_gene: TRBV12-3/TRBV12-4
CDR3aa: ASSQGRGREKLF

v_gene: TRBV7-8
CDR3aa: ASSARTTVAYEQY

v_gene: TRBV9
CDR3aa: ASSLGSSADTQY

v_gene: TRBV7-2
CDR3aa: ASSLELNQPQH

v_gene: TRBV15
CDR3aa: ATSPPRGSGANVLT

v_gene: TRBV29-1
CDR3aa: SVAPGLEAF

v_gene: TRBV5-6
CDR3aa: ASSLGGTGVSDTQY

v_gene: TRBV29-1
CDR3aa: SVGGRDPYEQY

v_gene: TRBV3-1
CDR3aa: ASSQDLSFGGVTDTQY

v_gene: TRBV6-2/TRBV6-3
CDR3aa: ASSYSTSGIDTDTQY

v_gene: TRBV18
CDR3aa: ASSPGTEAYEQY

v_gene: TRBV19
CDR3aa: ASKPAGRTDTQY

v_gene: TRBV29-1
CDR3aa: SVDDRNYGYT

v_gene: TRBV3-1
CDR3aa: ASSQGDNEAPETQY

v_gene: TRBV15
CDR3aa: ATSRNTGGVSSYEQY

v_gene: TRBV5-1
CDR3aa: ASSRGVRAGELF

v_gene: TRBV28
CDR3aa: ASSSESMNTEAF

v_gene: TRBV29-1
CDR3aa: SVRRAGEYEQY

v_gene: TRBV19
CDR3aa: ASRATGQGGTQY

v_gene: TRBV2
CDR3aa: ASSEGQGLNSPLH

v_gene: TRBV28
CDR3aa: ASSFASGSPGEMF

v_gene: TRBV6-2/TRBV6-3
CDR3aa: ASSTKDREPYEQY

v_gene: TRBV30
CDR3aa: AWSTPWGGEKLF

v_gene: TRBV2
CDR3aa: ASSPGQGFEQY

v_gene: TRBV7-6
CDR3aa: ASSTRTEPKTGELF

v_gene: TRBV5-1
CDR3aa: ASKGTSGNTGELF

v_gene: TRBV11-3
CDR3aa: ASGLHLEQF

v_gene: TRBV11-2
CDR3aa: ASRSGGGYTEAF

v_gene: TRBV25-1
CDR3aa: ASSEFQDTGELF

v_gene: TRBV20-1
CDR3aa: SASPPTSGDQETQY

v_gene: TRBV11-2
CDR3aa: ASSPRGSFSSGEQF

v_gene: TRBV11-2
CDR3aa: PRTGVSISPQH

v_gene: TRBV7-6
CDR3aa: ASSLEHGAVTEAF

v_gene: TRBV27
CDR3aa: ASSPDRITQY

v_gene: TRBV24-1
CDR3aa: ATRETGYNEQF